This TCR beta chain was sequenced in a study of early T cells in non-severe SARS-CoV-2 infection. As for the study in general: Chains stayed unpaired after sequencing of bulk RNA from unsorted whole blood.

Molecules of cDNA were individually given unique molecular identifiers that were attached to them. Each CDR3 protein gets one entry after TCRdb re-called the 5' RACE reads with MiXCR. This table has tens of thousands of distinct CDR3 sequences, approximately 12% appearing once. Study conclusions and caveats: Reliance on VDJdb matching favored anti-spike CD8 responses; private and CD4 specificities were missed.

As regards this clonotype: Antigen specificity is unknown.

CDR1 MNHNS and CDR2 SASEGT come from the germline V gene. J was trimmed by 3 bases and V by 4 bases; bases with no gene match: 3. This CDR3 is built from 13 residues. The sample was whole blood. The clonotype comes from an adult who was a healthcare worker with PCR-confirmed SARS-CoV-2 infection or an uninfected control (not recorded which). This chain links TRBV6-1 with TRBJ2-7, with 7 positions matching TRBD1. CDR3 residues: CASSVGQDYEQYF. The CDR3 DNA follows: TGTGCCAGCAGTGTCGGACAGGACTACGAGCAGTACTTC.